This T cell receptor beta chain is drawn from a study of identical twins. Template switching added a universal primer site, and cDNA bore unique molecular identifiers. TCRdb processed the 5' RACE reads anew with MiXCR; each CDR3 protein has one entry. This sample has hundreds of thousands of distinct CDR3 sequences, with 18% found just once. A few counts support this clonotype. What it binds is not known. Study-wide results and limits: Those out-of-frame alpha sequences shared by twins showed an excess of low generation probability.

The same sample was also used in a study of T cells expressing NK-cell markers. That source adds: Of the CD8+ T cell pool in 5 to 7 donors, roughly 1.0-8% was accounted for by dominant NKG2C+ clonotypes. Among a few donors, these clonotypes also ranked first in the CD3+CD56-NKG2C+ fraction.

The TCR originated in a woman younger than 35 in good health. Sequenced material: PBMCs.

The CDR3 bases are TGTGCCAGCAGCCAAGAGAGTTACCCATCGTCCTACAATGAGCAGTTCTTC. Translating it yields CASSQESYPSSYNEQFF. This rearrangement joins TRBV4-2 to TRBJ2-1; D is uncertain. The CDR3 runs 17 residues. V was clipped by 0 bases and J by 1 base, with 13 bases between them. Germline CDR1 LGHNA, CDR2 YNFKEQ.